The 27 T cell receptor beta chains below come from one sample, sequenced in a study of blood T cell repertoires in COVID-19 (dated by TCRdb to 2020 to 2021). The library was made by the immunoSEQ multiplex PCR assay. What TCRdb holds here is the immuneACCESS table cut down to in-frame rearrangements. Part of the clones is not present; checked against another copy, under half of the missing clones reflect an unresolved V gene, and the others are unexplained. The sample table contains under 400,000 clones; only one count was recorded for over 75% of them. The ten largest clonotypes hold more than 9% of the sample. The sample consisted of peripheral blood. All receptors come from a woman aged 25 to 39 with COVID-19, enrolled during active disease.

This clone was observed a handful of times. The genes are TRBV10-1 and TRBJ2-7; 12 bases are shared with TRBD1. J was trimmed by 6 bases and V by 1 base; bases with no gene match: 1. This CDR3 has 14 residues. Germline V gene sequence: CDR1 WNHNN, CDR2 SYGVQD (reference sequence). CDR3 sequence: CASSELGQGAEQYF. Written as DNA, the CDR3 is TGCGCCAGCAGTGAGTTGGGACAGGGGGCCGAGCAGTACTTC.

This chain connects TRBV6-5 to TRBJ1-6, with TRBD1 as a possible D gene (5 bases). Looked up from germline, CDR1 is MNHEY and CDR2 is SVGAGI. The CDR3 has 14 amino acids. The V and J ends lost 5 bases and 9 bases respectively, with 14 bases between them. The CDR3, as DNA: TGTGCCAGCAGTCCTCCTGGGGGAGGTTCACCCCTCCACTTT. As protein: CASSPPGGGSPLHF.

The CDR3 DNA sequence: TGTGCCACCAGTGATACTGACAGGCCCTATGGCTACACCTTC. This encodes CATSDTDRPYGYTF. The V call is TRBV24-1, the J call TRBJ1-2; TRBD1 might be the D (6 bases). From germline, CDR1 is KGHDR and CDR2 SFDVKD. The CDR3 contains 14 residues. V gave up 3 bases and J gave up 4 bases, with 11 bases separating them.

The gene calls are TRBV7-8 and TRBJ1-3, with D hard to call. CDR3 length equals 12 residues. CDR1 is SGHVS and CDR2 is FQNEAQ in the germline V gene. Trimming shortened V by 8 bases and J by 8 bases, and 13 bases separated the two germline ends. CDR3 amino acids: CASLGRADTIYF. In DNA, the CDR3 is TGTGCCAGCCTGGGGAGGGCAGACACCATATATTTT.

V and J are TRBV6-6 and TRBJ2-7; D unresolved. V was trimmed by 8 bases and J by 3 bases, leaving 14 bases between them. CDR3 size: 13 residues. Germline V CDR1 and CDR2: MNHNY, SVGAGI (reference sequence). The CDR3 nucleotides are TGTGCCAGCTCTTATGCGACAAGCTACGAGCAGTACTTC. Protein: CASSYATSYEQYF.

The chain has TRBV19 and TRBJ1-2; the D is unclear. V was pared by 5 bases and J by 5 bases, with 18 bases between. Per the germline V gene, CDR1 is LNHDA and CDR2 is SQIVND (reference sequence). The CDR3 sequence is 15 residues long. This CDR3 reads CASSSAAPEIYGYTF. In DNA, the CDR3 is TGTGCCAGTAGTTCGGCAGCCCCGGAGATTTATGGCTACACCTTC.

The chain has TRBV12-3 or TRBV12-4 and TRBJ2-2; perhaps TRBD2 as D (5 bases). CDR3 size: 13 residues. The V and J ends lost 6 bases and 6 bases respectively, with 11 bases between them. DNA of the CDR3: TGTGCCAGCAGCAGCGGACTCCCCGGGGAGCTGTTTTTT. It codes for CASSSGLPGELFF.

The genes are TRBV12-3 or TRBV12-4 and TRBJ1-3; D is unclear. V lost 7 bases, J lost 3 bases, and 10 bases lay in between. The CDR3 contains 13 residues. The CDR3, as DNA: TGTGCCAGCAACGTGAGGGATGGAAACACCATATATTTT. Protein sequence: CASNVRDGNTIYF.

V usage is TRBV24-1 and J usage is TRBJ2-5; the match to TRBD2 covers 7 bases. Germline V lookup: CDR1 KGHDR, CDR2 SFDVKD. The CDR3 is 16 amino acids. V lost 0 bases and J lost 5; bases outside the gene matches: 8. The CDR3 is CATSDLSASGGETQYF. DNA for the CDR3: TGTGCCACCAGTGATTTGTCGGCTAGCGGAGGGGAGACCCAGTACTTC.

This sequence joins TRBV28 and TRBJ2-4; D is unclear. Looked up from germline, CDR1 is MDHEN and CDR2 is SYDVKM. This CDR3 is 16 amino acids long. V lost 5 bases, J lost 0 bases, and 14 bases lay in between. The CDR3 sequence is CASSPVEILAKNIQYF. The CDR3 DNA reads TGTGCCAGCAGTCCGGTCGAAATTCTAGCCAAAAACATTCAGTACTTC.

The chain employs TRBV2 and TRBJ2-1; 7 positions agree with TRBD2. V gave up 3 bases and J gave up 4 bases; unmatched junction bases: 6. CDR3 size: 15 residues. Looked up from germline, CDR1 is SNHLY and CDR2 is FYNNEI. Written as DNA, the CDR3 is TGTGCCAGCAGTGAGGCTTTAGCGGGTTACAATGAGCAGTTCTTC. This codes for CASSEALAGYNEQFF. The whole variable domain, remainder taken from reference TRBV2 and TRBJ2-1, is EPEVTQTPSHQVTQMGQEVILRCVPISNHLYFYWYRQILGQKVEFLVSFYNNEISEKSEIFDDQFSVERPDGSNFTLKIRSTKLEDSAMYFCASSEALAGYNEQFFGPGTRLTVL.

The chain has TRBV5-1 and TRBJ2-5; TRBD2 aligns across 12 bases. The germline gives CDR1 SGHRS, CDR2 YFSETQ. The trim removed 4 bases at V and 4 bases at J, leaving 5 bases unmatched. This CDR3 is 15 amino acids long. The CDR3 nucleotides read TGCGCCAGCAGCGAGACTAGCGGGAGCCGAGAGACCCAGTACTTC. As protein: CASSETSGSRETQYF. Based on the CDR3 plus reference TRBV5-1 and TRBJ2-5, the full variable domain is KAGVTQTPRYLIKTRGQQVTLSCSPISGHRSVSWYQQTPGQGLQFLFEYFSETQRNKGNFPGRFSGRQFSNSRSEMNVSTLELGDSALYLCASSETSGSRETQYFGPGTRLLVL.

The chain links TRBV2 to TRBJ2-3, with D possibly matching TRBD2 (6 bases). Germline CDR1 SNHLY, CDR2 FYNNEI. V was shortened by 4 bases and J by 1 base, with 12 bases between the two germline ends. The CDR3 has 15 amino acids. CDR3 sequence reads: CASSVLASGTDTQYF. CDR3 nucleotide sequence: TGTGCCAGCAGTGTATTGGCTAGCGGCACAGATACGCAGTATTTT.

In DNA form, the CDR3 reads TGTGCCAGCAGCGCGGGACTGGTGGAGACCCAGTACTTC. Protein product: CASSAGLVETQYF. The chain recombines TRBV5-4 with TRBJ2-5; weak D call: TRBD2 (6 bases). This CDR3 has 13 amino acids. V was pared by 4 bases and J by 5 bases, with 12 bases between. The germline V gene encodes CDR1 SGHNT and CDR2 YYREEE (reference sequence). Variable domain in full (rest from reference TRBV5-4 and TRBJ2-5): ETGVTQSPTHLIKTRGQQVTLRCSSQSGHNTVSWYQQALGQGPQFIFQYYREEENGRGNFPPRFSGLQFPNYSSELNVNALELDDSALYLCASSAGLVETQYFGPGTRLLVL.

CDR3: CSVEGSSSGANVLTF. Here the CDR3 DNA reads TGCAGCGTTGAAGGGAGTAGCTCTGGGGCCAACGTCCTGACTTTC. This chain uses TRBV29-1 with TRBJ2-6; D is uncertain. The CDR3 has 15 amino acids. V was clipped by 1 base and J by 0 bases, with 7 bases between them. Germline V CDR1 and CDR2: SQVTM, ANQGSEA.

The chain couples TRBV7-2 to TRBJ2-3; D perhaps matches TRBD2 (5 bases). CDR1 is SGHTA and CDR2 is FQGNSA in the germline V gene. This CDR3 comprises 15 residues. Trimming removed 2 bases at V and 6 bases at J, with 15 bases between. The CDR3 bases are TGTGCCAGCAGCTTAACGGGGAAAATGGTGGATACGCAGTATTTT. This codes for CASSLTGKMVDTQYF.

V usage is TRBV18 and J usage is TRBJ2-5, with D perhaps matching TRBD2 (6 bases). V lost 1 base, J lost 1 base, and 13 bases lay in between. This CDR3 is 16 amino acids long. The germline CDR1 and CDR2 sequences are KGHSH and LQKENI. Here the CDR3 DNA reads TGTGCCAGCTCACCACTCGCGGGAACCGGCCAAGAGACCCAGTACTTC. Its protein is CASSPLAGTGQETQYF.

This clone has only one observation. V is TRBV6-5 and J is TRBJ2-1; 8 bases line up with TRBD2. The length of the CDR3 is 14 residues. J lost 7 bases, V lost 1 base, and 3 bases had no gene match. From germline, CDR1 is MNHEY and CDR2 SVGAGI. The CDR3 here is CASSYYGRGNEQFF. CDR3 nucleotides: TGTGCCAGCAGTTACTACGGGAGGGGTAATGAGCAGTTCTTC.

For the CDR3, the DNA is TGTGCCAGTAGTATAAAGTGGGGAGGAGACACTGAAGCTTTCTTT. Translation: CASSIKWGGDTEAFF. V gene TRBV19 combines with J gene TRBJ1-1; D gene ambiguous. The CDR3 loop spans 15 amino acids. Trimming cost V 2 bases and J 3 bases, with 13 bases left between them. Per germline, CDR1 LNHDA and CDR2 SQIVND (reference sequence).

This clone has only one observation. V gene TRBV24-1 combines with J gene TRBJ2-1, with a weak D call TRBD1 (6 bases). The CDR3 totals 15 residues. From germline, CDR1 is KGHDR and CDR2 SFDVKD. The germline V and J ends were trimmed by 4 bases and 6 bases, with 15 bases remaining between them. The CDR3 loop is CATSEATGIFNEQFF. The CDR3 DNA reads TGTGCCACCAGTGAGGCCACAGGGATTTTCAATGAGCAGTTCTTC.

The chain joins TRBV5-1 to TRBJ2-7; 12 bases fit TRBD2. The V gene end was trimmed by 4 bases and the J gene end by 6 bases; junction bases not matched to a gene: 8. This CDR3 comprises 15 residues. The germline CDR1 and CDR2 sequences are SGHRS and YFSETQ. The DNA for the CDR3 is TGCGCCAGCAGCCCGACTAGCGGGAGTGCCCGCGAGCAGTACTTC. This codes for CASSPTSGSAREQYF. Together with reference TRBV5-1 and TRBJ2-7, the CDR3 gives the full variable domain: KAGVTQTPRYLIKTRGQQVTLSCSPISGHRSVSWYQQTPGQGLQFLFEYFSETQRNKGNFPGRFSGRQFSNSRSEMNVSTLELGDSALYLCASSPTSGSAREQYFGPGTRLTVT.

At least ten counts were recorded for this clone. The sample holds other DNA sequences that translate to the same CDR3. CDR3 protein: CASSLGSAEAFF. The CDR3 DNA reads as TGTGCCAGCAGCTTAGGTTCGGCTGAAGCTTTCTTT. The V call is TRBV7-2, the J call TRBJ1-1, with D unclear. Per germline, CDR1 SGHTA and CDR2 FQGNSA. Trimming took 1 base from V and 6 from J, leaving 6 bases between them. The CDR3 spans 12 residues.

V is TRBV19 and J is TRBJ2-7; 8 bases line up with TRBD2. The V gene's germline CDR1 is LNHDA and CDR2 SQIVND (reference sequence). V lost 5 bases, J lost 5 bases, and 11 bases stayed unmatched. This CDR3 region has 15 residues. Here the CDR3 reads CASSLGAGGVNEQYF. CDR3 DNA: TGTGCCAGTAGTCTTGGGGCGGGGGGTGTCAACGAGCAGTACTTC.

The V gene is TRBV6-9, the J gene TRBJ2-4; 7 nucleotides align to TRBD2. J was trimmed by 4 bases and V by 0 bases; bases with no gene match: 3. Per germline, CDR1 MNHGY and CDR2 SVAAGI. This CDR3 contains 15 residues. This CDR3 reads CASSYSTSVKNIQYF. In DNA form, the CDR3 reads TGTGCCAGCAGTTATTCTACTAGCGTTAAAAACATTCAGTACTTC.

The J gene is TRBJ2-2, the V gene TRBV19; TRBD2 matches at 8 bases. The V gene's germline CDR1 is LNHDA and CDR2 SQIVND (reference sequence). V shed 5 bases and J 5 bases; nucleotides not matched to a gene: 10. There are 16 residues in the CDR3. CDR3 sequence reads: CASSSSGRATTGELFF. The CDR3 nucleotides read TGTGCCAGTAGTTCCAGCGGGAGAGCGACTACCGGGGAGCTGTTTTTT. The full variable domain, with the rest looked up from reference TRBV19 and TRBJ2-2, is DGGITQSPKYLFRKEGQNVTLSCEQNLNHDAMYWYRQDPGQGLRLIYYSQIVNDFQKGDIAEGYSVSREKKESFPLTVTSAQKNPTAFYLCASSSSGRATTGELFFGEGSRLTVL.

V is TRBV30 and J is TRBJ2-7, with 7 bases that match TRBD2. Trimming cost V 4 bases and J 3 bases; bases outside gene matches: 6. CDR3 size: 13 residues. Germline V gene lookup returns CDR1 GTSNPN and CDR2 SVGIG (reference sequence). CDR3 region: CAWTQGDYYEQYF. CDR3 nucleotide sequence: TGTGCCTGGACGCAAGGGGACTACTACGAGCAGTACTTC.

The chain recombines TRBV4-1 with TRBJ2-3; 7 bases agree with TRBD2. Germline CDR1 reads MGHRA; CDR2 reads YSYEKL. The ends lost 3 bases at V and 2 bases at J; junction bases unmatched: 8. CDR3 length: 16 residues. CDR3 region: CASSQARELPTDTQYF. The CDR3 bases are TGCGCCAGCAGCCAGGCGCGGGAGTTACCCACAGATACGCAGTATTTT.